What follows are 6 T cell receptor beta chains derived from one specimen sequenced in a study of cytomegalovirus exposure and HLA in healthy donors. Use of 60 Vbeta and 13 Jbeta primers characterized the PCR. Sequencing was performed with immunoSEQ multiplex PCR; in TCRdb, only in-frame clones are kept and a portion is missing. The sample lists roughly 120,000 clones, about 81% occurring once. Material: PBMCs. These receptor sequences come from a woman aged 40 to 50 in good health and CMV-seropositive.

The V and J genes are TRBV9 and TRBJ2-7, with D maybe TRBD2 (5 bases). Germline V gene lookup returns CDR1 SGDLS and CDR2 YYNGEE. Trimming pared 0 bases from V and 2 bases from J, leaving 9 bases between. This CDR3 contains 14 residues. CDR3 amino acids: CASSVGSGTYEQYF. For the CDR3, the DNA is TGTGCCAGCAGCGTAGGCTCCGGGACCTACGAGCAGTACTTC.

The rearrangement joins TRBV5-6 to TRBJ2-2, with 9 nucleotides matching TRBD1. CDR1 SGHDT and CDR2 YYEEEE come from the germline V gene. The CDR3 loop spans 17 amino acids. Unmatched junction bases numbered 14, after V lost 4 bases and J lost 7 bases. The CDR3 region has the DNA TGTGCCAGCAGCGAACCCTCCGGGACAGGGTTTGTCGGGGAGCTGTTTTTT. Its translation is CASSEPSGTGFVGELFF. Together with reference TRBV5-6 and TRBJ2-2, the CDR3 gives the full variable domain: DAGVTQSPTHLIKTRGQQVTLRCSPKSGHDTVSWYQQALGQGPQFIFQYYEEEERQRGNFPDRFSGHQFPNYSSELNVNALLLGDSALYLCASSEPSGTGFVGELFFGEGSRLTVL.

This clone was picked up a small number of times. The chain links TRBV5-1 to TRBJ2-1, with 8 bases lining up with TRBD1. Germline V gene lookup returns CDR1 SGHRS and CDR2 YFSETQ. J lost 6 bases, V lost 7 bases, and 3 bases had no gene match. The CDR3 is 12 amino acids. CDR3 DNA sequence: TGCGCCAGCGGACAGGGCCGCAATGAGCAGTTCTTC. This gives the protein CASGQGRNEQFF.

This clone occurred once. The chain combines TRBV9 with TRBJ2-3, with no clear D. Germline V gives CDR1 SGDLS, CDR2 YYNGEE. Trimming took 0 bases from V and 3 from J, leaving 8 bases between them. This CDR3 is built from 14 residues. The CDR3 sequence is CASSVDLRTDTQYF. As DNA, the CDR3 is TGTGCCAGCAGCGTAGATCTTAGAACAGATACGCAGTATTTT.

The CDR3 region is CASSLEGRATEAFF. The CDR3 nucleotides read TGTGCCAGCAGCTTGGAAGGGAGGGCCACTGAAGCTTTCTTT. The genes are TRBV5-8 and TRBJ1-1, with D unresolved. This CDR3 has 14 amino acids. The ends were cut back, 0 bases at V and 4 bases at J, with 10 bases in the middle. Per germline, CDR1 SGHTS and CDR2 YDEGEE. Complete variable domain (other parts from reference TRBV5-8 and TRBJ1-1): EAGVTQSPTHLIKTRGQQATLRCSPISGHTSVYWYQQALGLGLQFLLWYDEGEERNRGNFPPRFSGRQFPNYSSELNVNALELEDSALYLCASSLEGRATEAFFGQGTRLTVV.

The chain is built from TRBV4-2 and TRBJ2-2; 9 bases are a match to TRBD2. Germline trimming cut 0 bases from V and 6 bases from J; bases unmatched to any gene: 11. Germline CDR1 is LGHNA and CDR2 is YNFKEQ. The CDR3 has 18 amino acids. This chain's CDR3 is CASSQDVLAGTLAGELFF. CDR3 nucleotides: TGTGCCAGCAGCCAAGATGTCCTAGCGGGGACCCTAGCCGGGGAGCTGTTTTTT.